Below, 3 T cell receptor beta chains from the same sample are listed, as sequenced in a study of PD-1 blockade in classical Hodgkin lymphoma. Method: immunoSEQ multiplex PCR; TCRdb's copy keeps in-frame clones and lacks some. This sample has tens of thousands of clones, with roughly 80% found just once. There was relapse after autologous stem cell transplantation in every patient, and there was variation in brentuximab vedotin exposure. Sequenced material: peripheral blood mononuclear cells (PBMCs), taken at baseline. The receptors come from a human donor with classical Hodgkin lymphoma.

Here the CDR3 DNA reads TGTGCCAGCAGCTCCCAACCCGACTGGGAGGAGACCCAGTACTTC. This sequence encodes CASSSQPDWEETQYF. The gene calls are TRBV4-2 and TRBJ2-5; D is perhaps TRBD2 (5 bases). The V and J ends lost 5 bases and 5 bases respectively, with 18 bases between them. This CDR3 region has 15 residues. CDR1 LGHNA and CDR2 YNFKEQ come from the germline V gene.

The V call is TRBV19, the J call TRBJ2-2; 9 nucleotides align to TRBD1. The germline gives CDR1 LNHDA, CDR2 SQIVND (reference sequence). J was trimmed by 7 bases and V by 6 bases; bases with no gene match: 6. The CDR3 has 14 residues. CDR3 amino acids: CASRGDRVHGELFF. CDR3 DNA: TGTGCCAGTAGAGGGGACAGGGTTCACGGGGAGCTGTTTTTT.

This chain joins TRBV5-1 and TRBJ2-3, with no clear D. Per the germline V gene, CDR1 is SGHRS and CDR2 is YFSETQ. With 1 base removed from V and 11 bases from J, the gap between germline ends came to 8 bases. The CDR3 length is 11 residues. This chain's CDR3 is CASSLSSLQYF. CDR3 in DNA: TGCGCCAGCAGCTTGAGCTCTCTGCAGTATTTT.